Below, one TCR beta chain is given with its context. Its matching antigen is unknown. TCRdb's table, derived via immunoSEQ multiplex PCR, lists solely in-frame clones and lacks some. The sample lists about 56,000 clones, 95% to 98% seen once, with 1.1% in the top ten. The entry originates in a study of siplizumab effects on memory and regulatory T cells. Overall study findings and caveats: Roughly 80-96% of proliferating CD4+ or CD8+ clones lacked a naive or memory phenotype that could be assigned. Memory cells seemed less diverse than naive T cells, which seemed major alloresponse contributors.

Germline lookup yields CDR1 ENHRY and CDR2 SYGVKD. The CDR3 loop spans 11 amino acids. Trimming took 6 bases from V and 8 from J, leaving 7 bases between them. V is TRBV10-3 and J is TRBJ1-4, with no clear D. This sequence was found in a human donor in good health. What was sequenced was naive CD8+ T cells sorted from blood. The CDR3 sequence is CAISPGEKLFF. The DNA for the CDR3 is TGTGCCATCAGCCCGGGAGAAAAACTGTTTTTT.